This TCR beta chain was sequenced for a study of blood T cell repertoires in COVID-19. About the research overall: Samples came from the United States, Italy and Spain, spanning acute and convalescent COVID-19. T cells, B-cell-depleted T cells, or PBMCs provided the cDNA or gDNA that served as material.

V gave up 4 bases and J gave up 0 bases, with 15 bases separating them. This CDR3 spans 16 amino acids. Germline V gene data show CDR1 as SGHRS and CDR2 as YFSETQ. Using immunoSEQ multiplex PCR, the repertoire was profiled, and TCRdb retains in-frame clones only, with some absent. This table has a few hundred thousand clones, approximately 82% appearing once. Sequencing input: peripheral blood. V and J are TRBV5-1 and TRBJ2-3; a possible D gene is TRBD1 (6 bases). The receptor's source is a woman in her fifties or sixties with acute or convalescent COVID-19. CDR3 coding DNA: TGCGCCAGCAGCCCACGGGACACCTCTAGCACAGATACGCAGTATTTT. It yields the protein CASSPRDTSSTDTQYF.